The 30 T cell receptor beta chains given below trace back to one sample, sequenced in a study of cytomegalovirus exposure and HLA in healthy donors. Both 60 Vbeta primers and 13 Jbeta primers went into the PCR. The protocol was immunoSEQ multiplex PCR, while the TCRdb copy is restricted to in-frame clones and leaves out a portion. The table has approximately 160,000 clones, around 72% seen once. Source material: PBMCs. Every receptor here comes from a man aged 45-60 years in good health and CMV-seronegative.

V usage is TRBV9 and J usage is TRBJ1-2; 9 nucleotides agree with TRBD1. This CDR3 has 15 residues. Per germline, CDR1 SGDLS and CDR2 YYNGEE. V lost 4 bases to trimming and J lost 5 bases; unmatched junction nucleotides: 9. The CDR3 DNA reads TGTGCCAGCAGCCCGGGACAGGGAGAAGGGTATGGCTACACCTTC. It encodes CASSPGQGEGYGYTF. Combining the CDR3 with reference TRBV9 and TRBJ1-2 gives the whole variable domain DSGVTQTPKHLITATGQRVTLRCSPRSGDLSVYWYQQSLDQGLQFLIQYYNGEERAKGNILERFSAQQFPDLHSELNLSSLELGDSALYFCASSPGQGEGYGYTFGSGTRLTVV.

The CDR3 protein is CASSISGDLRGADTQYF. In nucleotides, the CDR3 is TGTGCCAGTAGTATAAGCGGTGATCTCAGGGGAGCAGATACGCAGTATTTT. The chain has TRBV19 and TRBJ2-3; TRBD1 is a possible D gene (6 bases). This CDR3 region has 17 residues. CDR1 and CDR2 from the germline V gene are LNHDA and SQIVND (reference sequence). Trimming took off 2 bases at V and 4 bases at J, with 19 bases between the two ends.

The CDR3 loop reads CASSFQLAAETQYF. The CDR3 DNA is TGTGCCAGCAGCTTCCAACTAGCGGCAGAGACCCAGTACTTC. This chain links TRBV11-2 with TRBJ2-5; the match to TRBD2 covers 8 bases. Per the germline V gene, CDR1 is SGHAT and CDR2 is FQNNGV. The CDR3 has 14 amino acids. The ends lost 3 bases at V and 4 bases at J; junction bases unmatched: 4.

The chain uses TRBV29-1 and TRBJ2-1; unclear D gene. With 2 bases removed from V and 0 bases from J, the gap between germline ends came to 11 bases. This CDR3 spans 15 amino acids. Germline CDR1 is SQVTM and CDR2 is ANQGSEA. The chain's CDR3 is CSVESSLSSYNEQFF. CDR3 nucleotides: TGCAGCGTTGAATCGAGTCTAAGCTCCTACAATGAGCAGTTCTTC.

The chain has TRBV10-3 and TRBJ1-4, with 7 bases aligning to TRBD1. V trimming: 9 bases; J trimming: 3 bases; junction bases outside the gene matches: 4. In germline, CDR1 is ENHRY, CDR2 SYGVKD. CDR3 length equals 13 residues. This CDR3 reads CAIKQGPNEKLFF. CDR3 nucleotides: TGTGCCATAAAACAGGGGCCTAATGAAAAACTGTTTTTT.

The count of this clone is one. The gene calls are TRBV5-6 and TRBJ2-1, with TRBD2 identical over 7 bases. The CDR3 is made up of 15 amino acids. CDR1 and CDR2 (germline): SGHDT, YYEEEE. V trimming: 1 base; J trimming: 1 base; junction bases outside the gene matches: 2. CDR3 sequence (DNA): TGTGCCAGCAGCTTGTGGGGAGGGTCCTACAATGAGCAGTTCTTC. Its protein product is CASSLWGGSYNEQFF.

The chain couples TRBV7-2 to TRBJ2-7, with TRBD2 matching 7 bases. V lost 3 bases, J lost 3 bases, and 2 bases stayed unmatched. This CDR3 is 13 amino acids long. The germline V gene encodes CDR1 SGHTA and CDR2 FQGNSA. The CDR3 reads CASSLGEGYEQYF. The DNA of the CDR3 is TGTGCCAGCAGCTTGGGGGAGGGCTACGAGCAGTACTTC. The full variable domain, completed using reference TRBV7-2 and TRBJ2-7, is GAGVSQSPSNKVTEKGKDVELRCDPISGHTALYWYRQSLGQGLEFLIYFQGNSAPDKSGLPSDRFSAERTGGSVSTLTIQRTQQEDSAVYLCASSLGEGYEQYFGPGTRLTVT.

The chain is built from TRBV6-6 and TRBJ2-5; perhaps TRBD1 as D (6 bases). V lost 2 bases, J lost 4 bases, and 11 bases lay in between. The CDR3 consists of 14 residues. CDR1 is MNHNY, CDR2 SVGAGI, per germline (reference sequence). CDR3 nucleotide sequence: TGTGCCAGCAGTTACCTACAGGGTCCAGAGACCCAGTACTTC. This translates into CASSYLQGPETQYF.

This chain connects TRBV2 to TRBJ1-6, with D unclear. Germline lookup yields CDR1 SNHLY and CDR2 FYNNEI. The V gene lost 6 bases and the J gene lost 6 bases, with 12 bases spanning the gap. CDR3 length: 14 amino acids. The CDR3 loop reads CASRRVRSNSPLHF. The DNA of the CDR3 is TGTGCCAGCAGGAGGGTGAGAAGTAATTCACCCCTCCACTTT.

The rearrangement links TRBV5-5 to TRBJ2-1; 10 bases fit TRBD1. V dropped 4 bases and J dropped 10; count of bases not matched to a gene: 14. Germline CDR1 and CDR2: SGHKS and YYEKEE (reference sequence). This CDR3 region has 16 residues. CDR3 bases: TGTGCCAGCAGCCCCGGGACGGGACAGGGGATTTACGAGCAGTTCTTC. It encodes CASSPGTGQGIYEQFF. The entire variable domain, with the rest obtained from reference TRBV5-5 and TRBJ2-1, is as follows: DAGVTQSPTHLIKTRGQQVTLRCSPISGHKSVSWYQQVLGQGPQFIFQYYEKEERGRGNFPDRFSARQFPNYSSELNVNALLLGDSALYLCASSPGTGQGIYEQFFGPGTRLTVL.

This clone was picked up a small number of times. J is TRBJ1-2 and V is TRBV5-4, with a possible D match to TRBD1 (5 bases). V was clipped by 1 base and J by 3 bases, with 10 bases between them. This CDR3 is 14 amino acids long. Germline V CDR1 and CDR2: SGHNT, YYREEE (reference sequence). The CDR3 region has the DNA TGTGCCAGCAGCTTGTCCAGGGATGACTATGGCTACACCTTC. Translating gives CASSLSRDDYGYTF.

This clone turned up a few times. The chain couples TRBV6-5 to TRBJ1-1; 8 nucleotides align to TRBD1. This CDR3 is built from 13 residues. Germline CDR1 and CDR2: MNHEY and SVGAGI. Trimming cost V 6 bases and J 8 bases; bases outside gene matches: 8. The CDR3 DNA sequence: TGTGCCAGCAGCTTCCTCCGGGACAGGGAAGCTTTCTTT. Translating it yields CASSFLRDREAFF.

A few counts support this clone. V usage is TRBV4-1 and J usage is TRBJ2-5, with 7 bases matching TRBD1. CDR3 size: 14 residues. The ends lost 1 base at V and 6 bases at J; junction bases unmatched: 5. The germline V gene encodes CDR1 MGHRA and CDR2 YSYEKL. Written as DNA, the CDR3 is TGCGCCAGCAGCCAAGCGGGACAGTCCAAGACCCAGTACTTC. The encoded protein is CASSQAGQSKTQYF.

The V and J genes are TRBV28 and TRBJ1-4; D unresolved. Germline CDR1 reads MDHEN; CDR2 reads SYDVKM. V was cut by 3 bases and J by 8 bases, with 4 bases left in between. The CDR3 sequence is 11 residues long. The DNA of the CDR3 is TGTGCCAGCAGTTTTCAGGAAAAACTGTTTTTT. Its translation is CASSFQEKLFF.

This chain links TRBV6-5 with TRBJ2-2, with TRBD1 matching 8 bases. Germline assignment: CDR1 MNHEY and CDR2 SVGAGI. V was pared by 5 bases and J by 7 bases, with 6 bases of the junction left unmatched. The CDR3 runs 14 residues. CDR3 amino acids: CASSRTGSGGELFF. Here the CDR3 DNA reads TGTGCCAGCAGTAGGACAGGGAGTGGCGGGGAGCTGTTTTTT.

The rearrangement uses TRBV6-4 and TRBJ2-7, with unresolved D. V was trimmed by 4 bases and J by 3 bases, leaving 16 bases between them. The CDR3 totals 15 residues. Germline CDR1 MRHNA, CDR2 SNTAGT. The CDR3 DNA is TGTGCCAGCAGTGCCCAAGGCGGTTCCAGCTACGAGCAGTACTTC. Amino acid sequence: CASSAQGGSSYEQYF.

This clone was seen once. V and J are TRBV5-1 and TRBJ1-1; D remains ambiguous. Germline V lookup: CDR1 SGHRS, CDR2 YFSETQ. The V gene lost 2 bases and the J gene lost 5 bases, with 10 bases spanning the gap. The CDR3 has 13 residues. CDR3 loop: CASSFEGRTEAFF. The DNA of the CDR3 is TGCGCCAGCAGCTTTGAGGGTCGGACTGAAGCTTTCTTT.

This clone was seen a handful of times. The chain links TRBV6-5 to TRBJ1-2, with a tentative D call TRBD1 (6 bases). The CDR3 is 12 amino acids. V shed 6 bases and J shed 7 bases, with 12 bases lying between them. Per germline, CDR1 MNHEY and CDR2 SVGAGI. CDR3 coding DNA: TGTGCCAGCAGGCAACTACAGGGTGGCTACACCTTC. Translating gives CASRQLQGGYTF.

The gene calls are TRBV18 and TRBJ2-7; TRBD2 agrees at 7 bases. J was trimmed by 2 bases and V by 5 bases; bases with no gene match: 6. Germline CDR1 is KGHSH and CDR2 is LQKENI. The CDR3 is 14 residues long. The CDR3: CASSGLVPPYEQYF. As DNA, the CDR3 is TGTGCCAGCTCAGGACTAGTCCCTCCCTACGAGCAGTACTTC.

The chain is built from TRBV9 and TRBJ2-1; perhaps TRBD2 as D (6 bases). The CDR3 length is 16 residues. Deletions cut 6 bases from V and 4 bases from J, with 20 bases between. Germline CDR1 SGDLS, CDR2 YYNGEE. The CDR3 spells CASTPRGDSGYNEQFF. The CDR3 nucleotides are TGTGCCAGCACTCCGCGCGGGGACTCGGGATACAATGAGCAGTTCTTC.

This chain connects TRBV28 to TRBJ2-6; 7 bases agree with TRBD1. Trimming at V came to 5 bases and at J to 4 bases, leaving 8 bases not matched to a gene. The CDR3 spans 16 residues. Germline CDR1 is MDHEN and CDR2 is SYDVKM. CDR3 sequence reads: CASSVQGWGGANVLTF. The CDR3 DNA follows: TGTGCCAGCAGTGTACAGGGGTGGGGAGGGGCCAACGTCCTGACTTTC.

The chain couples TRBV4-1 to TRBJ1-2, with a possible D match to TRBD1 (5 bases). Germline V gene data show CDR1 as MGHRA and CDR2 as YSYEKL. V lost 0 bases and J 2 bases, leaving 13 bases between the germline ends. The CDR3 runs to 16 residues. The DNA for the CDR3 is TGCGCCAGCAGCCAAGATCCGGGGGGGAGGAACTATGGCTACACCTTC. Translated, it gives CASSQDPGGRNYGYTF.

This sequence joins TRBV15 and TRBJ2-2; 8 nucleotides match TRBD2. J lost 0 bases, V lost 4 bases, and 4 bases had no gene match. The CDR3 runs to 16 residues. CDR1 is LNHNV and CDR2 is YYDKDF in the germline V gene (reference sequence). As DNA, the CDR3 is TGTGCCACCAGCAAGGAACTAGCGGCGAACACCGGGGAGCTGTTTTTT. Translated: CATSKELAANTGELFF.

The J gene is TRBJ1-4, the V gene TRBV5-8; maybe TRBD1 (5 bases). The CDR3 spans 14 residues. From germline, CDR1 is SGHTS and CDR2 YDEGEE. The V end lost 0 bases, the J end lost 8 bases, and 11 bases lay between the germline ends. CDR3 nucleotides: TGTGCCAGCAGCTTGGAGGTGGGGGGAGAAAAACTGTTTTTT. Protein sequence: CASSLEVGGEKLFF.

This chain connects TRBV5-1 to TRBJ1-1, with a weak D call TRBD1 (6 bases). Trimming cost V 0 bases and J 2 bases, with 14 bases left between them. This CDR3 comprises 16 residues. CDR1 and CDR2 (germline): SGHRS, YFSETQ. The CDR3 coding sequence is TGCGCCAGCAGCTTGGACAGGGTAGGGATTAACACTGAAGCTTTCTTT. Amino acids: CASSLDRVGINTEAFF.

This CDR3 is CASSLEDRVNSPLHF. The CDR3 DNA reads TGCGCCAGCAGCTTGGAGGACAGGGTTAATTCACCCCTCCACTTT. The chain joins TRBV5-1 to TRBJ1-6; 8 bases agree with TRBD1. CDR3 length equals 15 residues. Unmatched junction bases numbered 2, after V lost 0 bases and J lost 6 bases. Germline CDR1 is SGHRS and CDR2 is YFSETQ.

This chain links TRBV7-9 with TRBJ2-1; 10 bases align to TRBD2. The trim removed 4 bases at V and 7 bases at J, leaving 10 bases unmatched. The germline gives CDR1 SEHNR, CDR2 FQNEAQ (reference sequence). The CDR3 is 16 residues long. CDR3 amino acids: CASSSPGAGGSNEQFF. The CDR3 bases are TGTGCCAGCAGCTCCCCGGGAGCGGGGGGGTCTAATGAGCAGTTCTTC.

This chain uses TRBV9 with TRBJ2-2; D remains ambiguous. Trimming took off 4 bases at V and 1 base at J, with 14 bases between the two ends. The CDR3 loop spans 16 amino acids. Germline V CDR1 and CDR2: SGDLS, YYNGEE. CDR3 sequence: CASSTIEAVNTGELFF. CDR3 DNA sequence: TGTGCCAGCAGCACAATTGAGGCAGTGAACACCGGGGAGCTGTTTTTT.

V usage is TRBV5-1 and J usage is TRBJ2-7, with 7 bases lining up with TRBD1. After removal of 2 bases from V and 5 bases from J, the junction contained 4 bases not matched to a gene. From germline, CDR1 is SGHRS and CDR2 YFSETQ. This CDR3 has 13 amino acids. DNA of the CDR3: TGCGCCAGCAGCTTCTCGACAGGGAACGAGCAGTACTTC. This codes for CASSFSTGNEQYF.

V usage is TRBV6-6 and J usage is TRBJ2-5; possibly TRBD2 for D (6 bases). Germline V CDR1 and CDR2: MNHNY, SVGAGI (reference sequence). V was clipped by 5 bases and J by 1 base, with 11 bases between them. The CDR3 sequence is 14 residues long. CDR3 region: CASSPGGAQETQYF. CDR3 in DNA: TGTGCCAGCAGTCCTGGAGGGGCCCAAGAGACCCAGTACTTC.